Shown below are 9 T cell receptor beta chains from a single sample sequenced in a study of CD8+ T cells in alopecia areata. Sequencing relied on a cDNA template that was reverse transcribed from extracted RNA. Method: immunoSEQ multiplex PCR; TCRdb's copy keeps in-frame clones and lacks some. Of 90,000 to 100,000 clones listed, 41% are singletons. The sequenced sample consisted of CD4+ T cells sorted from blood. The receptors stem from a human donor with alopecia areata.

This clone was found once. The CDR3 sequence is CAWSFVGAHSGYTF. The CDR3 nucleotides are TGTGCCTGGAGTTTCGTGGGGGCCCACTCTGGCTACACCTTC. The gene calls are TRBV30 and TRBJ1-2, with D possibly matching TRBD1 (6 bases). The germline V and J ends were trimmed by 2 bases and 7 bases, with 17 bases remaining between them. This CDR3 has 14 amino acids. Germline V gives CDR1 GTSNPN, CDR2 SVGIG (reference sequence).

The rearrangement links TRBV30 to TRBJ2-7; TRBD1 might be the D (6 bases). Trimming stripped 7 bases from V and 3 bases from J, with 10 bases between. Germline lookup yields CDR1 GTSNPN and CDR2 SVGIG (reference sequence). The CDR3 runs 11 residues. The CDR3 coding sequence is TGTGCCTTTATGACAGGCTACGAGCAGTACTTC. Its translation is CAFMTGYEQYF.

J is TRBJ2-7 and V is TRBV30; the match to TRBD1 covers 9 bases. V was clipped by 3 bases and J by 3 bases; unmatched bases: 6. From germline, CDR1 is GTSNPN and CDR2 SVGIG (reference sequence). CDR3 length equals 14 residues. This CDR3 is CAWRDWGQGYEQYF. The CDR3 DNA is TGTGCCTGGAGGGACTGGGGACAGGGCTACGAGCAGTACTTC.

The chain employs TRBV29-1 and TRBJ2-1; 11 bases map to TRBD2. V shed 3 bases, J shed 4 bases, and the junction held 11 bases outside the gene matches. Germline CDR1 reads SQVTM; CDR2 reads ANQGSEA. CDR3 length: 17 amino acids. The CDR3 DNA follows: TGCAGCGTTGACGTAGCGGGGGGGCCCTTTTTATACAATGAGCAGTTCTTC. The encoded protein is CSVDVAGGPFLYNEQFF.

This sequence joins TRBV29-1 and TRBJ1-1; 9 nucleotides align to TRBD1. Germline values: CDR1 SQVTM, CDR2 ANQGSEA. V was clipped by 7 bases and J by 2 bases; unmatched bases: 5. The CDR3 runs to 13 residues. The CDR3 is CSARGQGNTEAFF. DNA of the CDR3: TGCAGCGCCCGGGGACAGGGTAACACTGAAGCTTTCTTT.

In this sample, this clone turned up a few times. DNA for the CDR3: TGTGCCAGCAGCGGAGGTGGGGGTAATTCACCCCTCCACTTT. Amino acid sequence: CASSGGGGNSPLHF. This rearrangement joins TRBV7-2 to TRBJ1-6; a possible D gene is TRBD1 (5 bases). CDR3 size: 14 residues. Trimming took 5 bases from V and 6 from J, leaving 11 bases between them. In germline, CDR1 is SGHTA, CDR2 FQGNSA.

The V gene is TRBV7-2, the J gene TRBJ2-7; no firm D call. This CDR3 is 14 amino acids long. V lost 1 base to trimming and J lost 3 bases, with 10 bases between them. The germline CDR1 and CDR2 sequences are SGHTA and FQGNSA. CDR3 sequence reads: CASSLGPANYEQYF. The DNA for the CDR3 is TGTGCCAGCAGCTTAGGCCCAGCCAACTACGAGCAGTACTTC.

Note on this clone: Additional DNA sequences in this sample encode the identical CDR3. The chain is built from TRBV5-6 and TRBJ2-1; D call uncertain. Germline values: CDR1 SGHDT, CDR2 YYEEEE. V was clipped by 0 bases and J by 1 base, with 5 bases between them. The CDR3 is 14 amino acids. CDR3 coding DNA: TGTGCCAGCAGCTTGGTGCGGTCCTACAATGAGCAGTTCTTC. Protein: CASSLVRSYNEQFF.

A remark on this clone: Other DNA variants within this sample encode the same CDR3. The chain employs TRBV6-5 and TRBJ2-2; perhaps TRBD1 as D (6 bases). This CDR3 has 16 residues. From germline, CDR1 is MNHEY and CDR2 SVGAGI. V gave up 0 bases and J gave up 4 bases, with 12 bases separating them. The CDR3 DNA sequence: TGTGCCAGCAGTTACTCGTCGGGCAGGGGCACCGGGGAGCTGTTTTTT. Translated, it gives CASSYSSGRGTGELFF.